Shown below are 15 T cell receptor beta chains from a single sample sequenced in a study of CD8 T cells in ankylosing spondylitis. In TCRdb, the 5' RACE reads were re-called with MiXCR into one record per CDR3 protein. The table records about 66,000 distinct CDR3 sequences, around 6.4% of them present only once. The specimen sequenced was synovial fluid, either unsorted or a sorted T cell fraction (not recorded which). The receptors here all came from a male donor with ankylosing spondylitis.

The chain uses TRBV2 and TRBJ2-2; the match to TRBD1 covers 10 bases. Unmatched junction bases numbered 1, after V lost 8 bases and J lost 4 bases. The CDR3 totals 13 residues. CDR1 and CDR2 from the germline V gene are SNHLY and FYNNEI. This CDR3 reads CASGQGVTGELFF. Written as DNA, the CDR3 is TGTGCCAGCGGACAGGGGGTCACCGGGGAGCTGTTTTTT.

In this sample, this clonotype turned up many times. The V and J genes are TRBV7-6 and TRBJ2-7, with 8 bases that match TRBD1. Germline CDR1 reads SGHVS; CDR2 reads FNYEAQ. The CDR3 has 15 amino acids. V lost 3 bases to trimming and J lost 2 bases; unmatched junction nucleotides: 6. This CDR3 reads CASSLGTGKTYEQYF. CDR3 nucleotide sequence: TGTGCCAGCAGCTTGGGGACAGGCAAAACCTACGAGCAGTACTTC.

This clonotype turned up a few times. The chain links TRBV7-3 to TRBJ2-1; the match to TRBD1 covers 7 bases. V lost 6 bases to trimming and J lost 5 bases; unmatched junction nucleotides: 10. CDR1 and CDR2 from the germline V gene are SGHTA and FQGTGA. The CDR3 length is 15 residues. The CDR3 is CASRFFGTENNEQFF. In DNA form, the CDR3 reads TGTGCCAGCAGATTTTTTGGGACAGAAAACAATGAGCAGTTCTTC.

This clonotype has at least ten counts. The chain has TRBV18 and TRBJ2-3, with D unresolved. Germline V CDR1 and CDR2: KGHSH, LQKENI. V gave up 4 bases and J gave up 1 base, with 9 bases separating them. This CDR3 has 14 residues. The CDR3 loop reads CASSRDGGTDTQYF. The CDR3 DNA follows: TGTGCCAGCTCACGCGACGGAGGCACAGATACGCAGTATTTT.

CDR3: CASSGTATDTQYF. The DNA for the CDR3 is TGTGCCAGCAGCGGGACGGCCACAGATACGCAGTATTTT. The chain employs TRBV7-9 and TRBJ2-3, with D tentatively TRBD1 or TRBD2 (5 bases each). Germline assignment: CDR1 SEHNR and CDR2 FQNEAQ (reference sequence). V was pared by 5 bases and J by 2 bases, with 8 bases between. The CDR3 sequence is 13 residues long.

J is TRBJ2-7 and V is TRBV12-3 or TRBV12-4; D possibly uses TRBD1 or TRBD2 (6 bases each). Trimming shortened V by 3 bases and J by 2 bases, and 14 bases separated the two germline ends. CDR3 length: 15 residues. The CDR3 DNA reads as TGTGCCAGCAGTTTCCCCGGGGGCGGTACCTACGAGCAGTACTTC. Its protein product is CASSFPGGGTYEQYF.

This clonotype came up many times. The rearrangement joins TRBV4-2 to TRBJ1-3, with D hard to call. In germline, CDR1 is LGHNA, CDR2 YNFKEQ. This CDR3 is built from 16 residues. Trimming cost V 1 base and J 0 bases, with 10 bases left between them. The CDR3 region has the DNA TGTGCCAGCAGCCAAGTAGCAGGACCCTCTGGAAACACCATATATTTT. Encoded protein: CASSQVAGPSGNTIYF.

This clonotype has a handful of counts. This rearrangement joins TRBV5-8 to TRBJ2-2, with no clear D. Germline assignment: CDR1 SGHTS and CDR2 YDEGEE. This CDR3 is 17 amino acids long. Trimming took 0 bases from V and 5 from J, leaving 17 bases between them. The CDR3 loop reads CASSLGMAGLTTGELFF. The CDR3 region has the DNA TGTGCCAGCAGCTTGGGGATGGCCGGGCTAACAACCGGGGAGCTGTTTTTT.

This clonotype has at least ten counts. Written as DNA, the CDR3 is TGCGCCAGCAGCCCGAGGACAGGGGGAGACCAAGAGACCCAGTACTTC. Its translation: CASSPRTGGDQETQYF. J is TRBJ2-5 and V is TRBV5-1; 10 bases map to TRBD1. This CDR3 has 16 amino acids. The germline CDR1 and CDR2 sequences are SGHRS and YFSETQ. V shed 4 bases and J 0 bases; nucleotides not matched to a gene: 6. The whole variable domain, filled in from reference TRBV5-1 and TRBJ2-5, reads KAGVTQTPRYLIKTRGQQVTLSCSPISGHRSVSWYQQTPGQGLQFLFEYFSETQRNKGNFPGRFSGRQFSNSRSEMNVSTLELGDSALYLCASSPRTGGDQETQYFGPGTRLLVL.

The chain uses TRBV7-2 and TRBJ1-5, with D maybe TRBD1 (5 bases). Germline lookup yields CDR1 SGHTA and CDR2 FQGNSA. V lost 5 bases and J 3 bases, leaving 14 bases between the germline ends. The CDR3 loop spans 15 amino acids. CDR3 DNA: TGTGCCAGCAGCCCCGCACCGGGGACCAATCAGCCCCAGCATTTT. It specifies CASSPAPGTNQPQHF.

This clonotype was observed a few times. The V gene is TRBV12-3 or TRBV12-4, the J gene TRBJ2-7, with 10 positions matching TRBD2. The CDR3 totals 16 residues. J was trimmed by 5 bases and V by 0 bases; bases with no gene match: 7. The CDR3 here is CASSLALSSGSDEQYF. Here the CDR3 DNA reads TGTGCCAGCAGTTTAGCGCTGTCTAGCGGGAGCGACGAGCAGTACTTC.

Comments on this clonotype: Being one base from a much bigger clone, this may be a read error. This sequence joins TRBV28 and TRBJ1-1; possible D gene TRBD1, 5 bases. CDR1 and CDR2 from the germline V gene are MDHEN and SYDVKM. Trimming cost V 8 bases and J 5 bases, with 18 bases left between them. The CDR3 is made up of 14 amino acids. In DNA form, the CDR3 reads TGTGCCAGCTCCTCAATGGAGGGGAGGACTGAAGCTTTCTTT. Amino acid sequence: CASSSMEGRTEAFF. The complete variable domain, with remaining parts taken from reference TRBV28 and TRBJ1-1, reads DVKVTQSSRYLVKRTGEKVFLECVQDMDHENMFWYRQDPGLGLRLIYFSYDVKMKEKGDIPEGYSVSREKKERFSLILESASTNQTSMYLCASSSMEGRTEAFFGQGTRLTVV.

This clonotype was counted at least ten times. The chain joins TRBV10-3 to TRBJ2-1; weak D call: TRBD2 (6 bases). CDR1 is ENHRY, CDR2 SYGVKD, per germline. The CDR3 extends over 14 amino acids. With 8 bases removed from V and 0 bases from J, the gap between germline ends came to 11 bases. CDR3 loop: CAIHSGISYNEQFF. CDR3 nucleotides: TGTGCCATCCATAGCGGAATCTCCTACAATGAGCAGTTCTTC.

This clonotype has only a few counts. The chain has TRBV10-3 and TRBJ1-2, with D possibly matching TRBD1 (5 bases). The germline CDR1 and CDR2 sequences are ENHRY and SYGVKD. The CDR3 consists of 14 residues. Trimming stripped 10 bases from V and 0 bases from J, with 15 bases between. This CDR3 is CATRDGLANYGYTF. The CDR3 region has the DNA TGTGCCACCCGGGACGGCCTCGCTAACTATGGCTACACCTTC.

This clonotype was observed at least ten times. The J gene is TRBJ1-5, the V gene TRBV6-1; perhaps TRBD1 as D (5 bases). CDR1 and CDR2 from the germline V gene are MNHNS and SASEGT. The V end was cut by 8 bases, the J end by 2 bases, with 10 bases between. The CDR3 is 13 residues long. CDR3 bases: TGTGCCAGCGGGGGACCGGGCAATCAGCCCCAGCATTTT. It specifies CASGGPGNQPQHF.